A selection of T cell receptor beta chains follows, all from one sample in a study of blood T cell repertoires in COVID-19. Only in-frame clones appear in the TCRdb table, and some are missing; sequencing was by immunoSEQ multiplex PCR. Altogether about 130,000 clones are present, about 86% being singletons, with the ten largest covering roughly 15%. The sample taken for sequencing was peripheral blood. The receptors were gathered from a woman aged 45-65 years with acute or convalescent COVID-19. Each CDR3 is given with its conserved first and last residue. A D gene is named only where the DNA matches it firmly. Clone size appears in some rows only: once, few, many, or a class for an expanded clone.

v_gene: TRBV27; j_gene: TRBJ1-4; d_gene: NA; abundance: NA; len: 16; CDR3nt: TGTGCCAGCAGTCCTAACCCCCAGGGATTGGATGAAAAACTGTTTTTT; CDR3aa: CASSPNPQGLDEKLFF
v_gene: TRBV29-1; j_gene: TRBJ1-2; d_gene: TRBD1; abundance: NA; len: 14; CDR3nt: TGCAGCGTGGGTACAGGGGGCTCGGGCTATGGCTACACCTTC; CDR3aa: CSVGTGGSGYGYTF
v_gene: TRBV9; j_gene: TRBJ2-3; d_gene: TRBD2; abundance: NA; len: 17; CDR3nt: TGTGCCAGCAGCGTAGCACTAGCGGGGGGGGGCACAGATACGCAGTATTTT; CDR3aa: CASSVALAGGGTDTQYF
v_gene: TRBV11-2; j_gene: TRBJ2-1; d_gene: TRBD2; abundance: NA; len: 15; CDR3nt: TGTGCCAGCAGCTTAGCCGGGGGGGCTATCAATGAGCAGTTCTTC; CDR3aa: CASSLAGGAINEQFF
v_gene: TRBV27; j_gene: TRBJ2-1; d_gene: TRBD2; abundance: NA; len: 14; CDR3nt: TGTGCCAGCATACGGGTGGCTAGCGGGGGCGAGCAGTTCTTC; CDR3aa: CASIRVASGGEQFF
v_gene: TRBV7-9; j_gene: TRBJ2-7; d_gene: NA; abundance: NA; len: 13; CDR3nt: TGTGCCAGCAGTCCTAGGGGGTTTTACGAGCAGTACTTC; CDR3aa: CASSPRGFYEQYF
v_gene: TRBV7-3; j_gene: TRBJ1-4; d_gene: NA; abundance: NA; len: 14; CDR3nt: TGTGCCACCCTGGGGGGATCCTTTCATGAAAAACTGTTTTTT; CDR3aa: CATLGGSFHEKLFF
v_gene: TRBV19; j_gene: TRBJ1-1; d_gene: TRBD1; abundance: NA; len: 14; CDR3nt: TGTGCCAGTAGTATAAATAGGGGGCCCACTGAAGCTTTCTTT; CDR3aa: CASSINRGPTEAFF
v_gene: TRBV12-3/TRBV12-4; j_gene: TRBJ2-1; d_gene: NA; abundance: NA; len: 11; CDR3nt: TGTGCCAGCAGTTTTTTCGATGAGCAGTTCTTC; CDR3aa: CASSFFDEQFF
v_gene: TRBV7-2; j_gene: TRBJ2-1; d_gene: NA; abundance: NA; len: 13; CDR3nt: TGTGCCAGCAGCTTAGTTCCTAGCAATGAGCAGTTCTTC; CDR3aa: CASSLVPSNEQFF
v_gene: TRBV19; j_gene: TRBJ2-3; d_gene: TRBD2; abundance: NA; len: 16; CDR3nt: TGTGCCAGTACCCCGAGGGGACTAGACGGTCCTCATACGCAGTATTTT; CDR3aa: CASTPRGLDGPHTQYF
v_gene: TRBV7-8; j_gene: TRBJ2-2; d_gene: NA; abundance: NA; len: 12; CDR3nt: TGTGCCAGCAGCTTACTTACCGGGGAGCTGTTTTTT; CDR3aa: CASSLLTGELFF
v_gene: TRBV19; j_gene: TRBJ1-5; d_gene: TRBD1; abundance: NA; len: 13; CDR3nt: TGTGCCAGCGCCCAGGGGGGAGGTCAGCCCCAGCATTTT; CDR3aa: CASAQGGGQPQHF
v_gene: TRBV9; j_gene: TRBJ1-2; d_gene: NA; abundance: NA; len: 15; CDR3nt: TGTGCCAGCAGCGTAGGGGCAGGGGAAACTTATGGCTACACCTTC; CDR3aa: CASSVGAGETYGYTF
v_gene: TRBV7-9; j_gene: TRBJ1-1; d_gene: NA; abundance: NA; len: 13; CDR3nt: TGTGCCAGCAGAAGGGCGGGACGCACTGAAGCTTTCTTT; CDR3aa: CASRRAGRTEAFF
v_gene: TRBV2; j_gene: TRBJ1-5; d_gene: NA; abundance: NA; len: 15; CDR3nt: TGTGCCAGCTGGGGGGGAGGGAACAGCAATCAGCCCCAGCATTTT; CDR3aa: CASWGGGNSNQPQHF
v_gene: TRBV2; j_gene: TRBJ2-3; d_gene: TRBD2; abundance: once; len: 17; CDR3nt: TGTGCCAGCAGTGAAGCCGAGCGAGCGGGGCGCACAGATACGCAGTATTTT; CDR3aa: CASSEAERAGRTDTQYF
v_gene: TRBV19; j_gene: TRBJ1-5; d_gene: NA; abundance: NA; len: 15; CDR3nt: TGTGCCAGTAGTATCCTCCAGGCTAACAATCAGCCCCAGCATTTT; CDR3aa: CASSILQANNQPQHF
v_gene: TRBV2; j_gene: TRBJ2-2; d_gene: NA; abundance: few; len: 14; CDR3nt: TGTGCCAGCATTCGGACCGCCGGGGCCGGGGAGCTGTTTTTT; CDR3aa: CASIRTAGAGELFF
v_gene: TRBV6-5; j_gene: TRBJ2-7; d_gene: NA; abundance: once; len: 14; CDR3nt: TGTGCCAGCAGCCGCGCCAGGGGCCAGGGCGAGCAGTACTTC; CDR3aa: CASSRARGQGEQYF
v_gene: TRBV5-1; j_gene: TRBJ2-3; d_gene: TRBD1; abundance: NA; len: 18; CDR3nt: TGCGCCAGCAGCTTGGGAATCGGGTGGGGACAGAGCACAGATACGCAGTATTTT; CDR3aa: CASSLGIGWGQSTDTQYF
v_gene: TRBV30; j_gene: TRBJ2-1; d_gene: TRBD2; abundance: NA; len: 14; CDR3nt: TGTGCCTGGAGTACCGGGACTAGTAACAATGAGCAGTTCTTC; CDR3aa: CAWSTGTSNNEQFF
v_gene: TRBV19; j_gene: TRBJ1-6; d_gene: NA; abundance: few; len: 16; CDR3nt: TGTGCCAGTAGTATTACTTTCTGGGACATCCAGTCACCCCTCCACTTT; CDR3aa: CASSITFWDIQSPLHF
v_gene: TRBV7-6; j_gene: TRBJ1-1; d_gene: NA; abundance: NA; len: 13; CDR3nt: TGTGCCAGCAGCTTACAGTTGAACACTGAAGCTTTCTTT; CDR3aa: CASSLQLNTEAFF
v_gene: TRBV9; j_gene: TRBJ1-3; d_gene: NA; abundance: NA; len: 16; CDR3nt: TGTGCCAGCAGCGTAAATGGGCCGAACTCTGGAAACACCATATATTTT; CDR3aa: CASSVNGPNSGNTIYF
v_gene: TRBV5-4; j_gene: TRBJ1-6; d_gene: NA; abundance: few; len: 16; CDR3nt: TGTGCCAGCAGCTCGGACAGCCCGAGGAGTAATTCACCCCTCCACTTT; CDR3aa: CASSSDSPRSNSPLHF
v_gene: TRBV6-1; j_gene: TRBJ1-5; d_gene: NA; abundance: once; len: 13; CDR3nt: TGTGCCAGCAGTGACAGGGTTTATCAGCCCCAGCATTTT; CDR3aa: CASSDRVYQPQHF
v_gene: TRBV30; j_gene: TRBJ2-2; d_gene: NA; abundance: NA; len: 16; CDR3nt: TGTGCCTGGGGGGATATCGGGGGATTCTACACCGGGGAGCTGTTTTTT; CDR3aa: CAWGDIGGFYTGELFF
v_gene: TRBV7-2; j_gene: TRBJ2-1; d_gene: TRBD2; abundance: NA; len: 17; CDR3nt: TGTGCCAGCAGCTTAGCGTATGGCGGGGGGACTTACAATGAGCAGTTCTTC; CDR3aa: CASSLAYGGGTYNEQFF
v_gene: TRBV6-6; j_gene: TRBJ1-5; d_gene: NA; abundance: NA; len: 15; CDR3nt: TGTGCCAGCAGCACCGGGAGGGTCAGCAATCAGCCCCAGCATTTT; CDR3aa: CASSTGRVSNQPQHF
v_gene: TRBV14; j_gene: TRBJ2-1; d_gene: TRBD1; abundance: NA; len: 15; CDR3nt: TGTGCCAGCAGCCAAGTGTCCGGGGCAGGGGGTGAGCAGTTCTTC; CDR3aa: CASSQVSGAGGEQFF
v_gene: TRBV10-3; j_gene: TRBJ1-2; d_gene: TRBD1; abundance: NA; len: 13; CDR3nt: TGTGCCATCAGTGGTACAGGGGACTATGGCTACACCTTC; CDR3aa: CAISGTGDYGYTF
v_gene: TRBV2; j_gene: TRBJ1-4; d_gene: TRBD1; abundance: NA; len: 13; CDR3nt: TGTGCCAGCCACCGGGACAGGGGCGAAAAACTGTTTTTT; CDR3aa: CASHRDRGEKLFF